These 30 T cell receptor beta chains share one sample of origin, sequenced in a study of blood T cell repertoires in COVID-19. Profiled with immunoSEQ multiplex PCR; TCRdb holds only in-frame clones, not every one. The sample has some 150,000 clones; 70% to 90% are singletons. Sample: peripheral blood. These receptors all come from a man aged 45-65 years with acute or convalescent COVID-19.

The V and J genes are TRBV5-1 and TRBJ1-6; perhaps TRBD1 as D (5 bases). Between the trimmed V and J ends, which lost 4 bases and 8 bases, there was a span of 10 bases. The germline CDR1 and CDR2 sequences are SGHRS and YFSETQ. The CDR3 is made up of 13 amino acids. The CDR3 DNA follows: TGCGCCAGCAGCCCCCGGGGGGATTCACCCCTCCACTTT. Its protein is CASSPRGDSPLHF.

The genes are TRBV10-3 and TRBJ1-5, with D perhaps TRBD1 (5 bases). The CDR3 is 14 amino acids. Germline values: CDR1 ENHRY, CDR2 SYGVKD. Trimming pared 5 bases from V and 8 bases from J, leaving 16 bases between. In nucleotides, the CDR3 is TGTGCCATCAGTCGGGACTCGAAAGTGGAGCCCCAGCATTTT. It yields the protein CAISRDSKVEPQHF.

The genes are TRBV3-1 (or the pseudogene TRBV3-2) and TRBJ2-3; 12 positions agree with TRBD2. The CDR3 is 16 amino acids. V lost 4 bases and J lost 6; bases outside the gene matches: 8. Germline loops: CDR1 LGHDT, CDR2 YNNKEL (reference sequence). For the CDR3, the DNA is TGTGCCAGCAGCCCCACTACTCTAGCGGGGGGGGATACGCAGTATTTT. Its protein is CASSPTTLAGGDTQYF.

This chain uses TRBV14 with TRBJ1-2; the D is unclear. The CDR3 has 12 residues. Germline V gene lookup returns CDR1 SGHDN and CDR2 FVKESK. V lost 4 bases and J 5 bases, leaving 8 bases between the germline ends. CDR3 amino acids: CASSPGMYGYTF. CDR3 sequence (DNA): TGTGCCAGCAGCCCCGGGATGTATGGCTACACCTTC.

The rearrangement links TRBV11-2 to TRBJ2-1, with 10 bases identical to TRBD1. The V and J ends lost 5 bases and 7 bases, in that order; junction bases with no gene match: 2. Germline CDR1 SGHAT, CDR2 FQNNGV. The CDR3 extends over 13 amino acids. CDR3 protein: CASSRTGGNEQFF. The CDR3 coding sequence is TGTGCCAGCAGCCGGACAGGGGGTAATGAGCAGTTCTTC.

Details on this clone: Its ends do not fully match the called genes, so a read error is possible. The chain uses TRBV7-7 and TRBJ2-3, with 13 bases lining up with TRBD2. This CDR3 spans 15 amino acids. The germline CDR1 and CDR2 sequences are SSHAT and FNYEAQ (reference sequence). The CDR3 nucleotides are TGTGCTAGCAGCCCGGGACTAGCGGGGTTCGATACGCAGTATTTT. As protein: CASSPGLAGFDTQYF.

V gene TRBV7-8 combines with J gene TRBJ1-4; D perhaps matches TRBD1 (6 bases). There are 14 residues in the CDR3. Germline V lookup: CDR1 SGHVS, CDR2 FQNEAQ. V was shortened by 5 bases and J by 4 bases, with 11 bases between the two germline ends. CDR3 in amino acids: CASSETGFNEKLFF. The CDR3 DNA follows: TGTGCCAGCAGCGAAACAGGGTTTAATGAAAAACTGTTTTTT. Complete variable domain (other parts from reference TRBV7-8 and TRBJ1-4): GAGVSQSPRYKVAKRGQDVALRCDPISGHVSLFWYQQALGQGPEFLTYFQNEAQLDKSGLPSDRFFAERPEGSVSTLKIQRTQQEDSAVYLCASSETGFNEKLFFGSGTQLSVL.

J is TRBJ2-2 and V is TRBV2; 8 nucleotides align to TRBD1. V lost 4 bases, J lost 2 bases, and 3 bases stayed unmatched. Per germline, CDR1 SNHLY and CDR2 FYNNEI. The CDR3 has 15 amino acids. This CDR3 reads CASSGDRSNTGELFF. Written as DNA, the CDR3 is TGTGCCAGCAGTGGGGACAGGAGTAACACCGGGGAGCTGTTTTTT.

This clone was recorded once. The chain links TRBV7-2 to TRBJ2-7; D may be TRBD2 (5 bases). CDR1 and CDR2 (germline): SGHTA, FQGNSA. The germline V and J ends were trimmed by 1 base and 2 bases, with 12 bases remaining between them. The CDR3 contains 15 residues. CDR3 bases: TGTGCCAGCAGCTTAGTGGCGGACGGGACCTACGAGCAGTACTTC. Protein: CASSLVADGTYEQYF.

The genes are TRBV6-5 and TRBJ1-6; 8 positions match TRBD1. V gave up 4 bases and J gave up 8 bases; unmatched junction bases: 7. Germline CDR1 is MNHEY and CDR2 is SVGAGI. The CDR3 consists of 15 residues. Written as DNA, the CDR3 is TGTGCCAGCAGTTCACCGGGACAGGCTGATTCACCCCTCCACTTT. Translated, it gives CASSSPGQADSPLHF.

The rearrangement links TRBV27 to TRBJ1-1, with TRBD1 as a possible D gene (5 bases). The CDR3 extends over 14 amino acids. V dropped 5 bases and J dropped 0 bases, with 10 bases sitting between them. Germline values: CDR1 MNHEY, CDR2 SMNVEV (reference sequence). The DNA for the CDR3 is TGTGCCAGCAGTCCCCGACAGCTGAACACTGAAGCTTTCTTT. Its translation: CASSPRQLNTEAFF.

This clone was picked up one time. The chain employs TRBV12-3 or TRBV12-4 and TRBJ1-1; D possibly corresponds to TRBD1 (5 bases). CDR3 length: 11 amino acids. V was pared by 4 bases and J by 8 bases, with 8 bases between. CDR3 DNA sequence: TGTGCCAGCAGTTCGTACAGGGAAGCTTTCTTT. It is translated as CASSSYREAFF.

This sequence joins TRBV10-2 and TRBJ2-1; TRBD1 aligns across 9 bases. V lost 1 base to trimming and J lost 7 bases; unmatched junction nucleotides: 14. Germline-derived CDR1 and CDR2 are WSHSY and SAAADI. This CDR3 contains 18 residues. CDR3 in DNA: TGCGCCAGCAGTGAGTTGACCCGCCCGGACAGGGGTCAGAATGAGCAGTTCTTC. It encodes CASSELTRPDRGQNEQFF.

This chain uses TRBV23-1 with TRBJ2-7, with a weak D call TRBD1 (6 bases). TRBV23-1 is designated an ORF whose function remains uncertain. Trimming removed 5 bases at V and 5 bases at J, with 13 bases between. CDR3 length equals 13 residues. The CDR3 nucleotides read TGCGCCAGCAGTTCGGACAGATACAACGAGCAGTACTTC. It codes for CASSSDRYNEQYF.

This clone was counted between two and nine times. This chain links TRBV10-3 with TRBJ2-3, with 15 bases matching TRBD2. Looked up from germline, CDR1 is ENHRY and CDR2 is SYGVKD. The CDR3 spans 19 residues. V was pared by 2 bases and J by 3 bases, with 9 bases of the junction left unmatched. In nucleotides, the CDR3 is TGTGCCATCAGTGAGCAGGGACTAGCGGGGGGCGGAGTTACAGATACGCAGTATTTT. Translation: CAISEQGLAGGGVTDTQYF.

This clone was seen only a few times. The chain uses TRBV19 and TRBJ1-5, with D uncertain. Germline V gene sequence: CDR1 LNHDA, CDR2 SQIVND (reference sequence). This CDR3 is built from 15 residues. V was pared by 3 bases and J by 0 bases, with 9 bases between. CDR3 loop: CASSMTGNSNQPQHF. The CDR3 region has the DNA TGTGCCAGTAGTATGACCGGGAATAGCAATCAGCCCCAGCATTTT.

V gene TRBV7-3 combines with J gene TRBJ1-1; D unresolved. With 6 bases removed from V and 2 bases from J, the gap between germline ends came to 13 bases. The CDR3 spans 14 residues. The V gene's germline CDR1 is SGHTA and CDR2 FQGTGA. In DNA form, the CDR3 reads TGTGCCAGCAGTGCCGGGTCAGAAAACACTGAAGCTTTCTTT. Translated: CASSAGSENTEAFF.

As to this clone: The sample has other DNA sequences that encode this CDR3 too. This chain connects TRBV11-3 to TRBJ1-1; D remains ambiguous. Trimming pared 6 bases from V and 0 bases from J, leaving 8 bases between. The length of the CDR3 is 13 residues. The germline V gene has CDR1 SGHNT and CDR2 YENEEA. CDR3 region: CASSPGMNTEAFF. The CDR3 DNA reads TGTGCCAGCAGTCCAGGCATGAACACTGAAGCTTTCTTT.

The chain carries TRBV11-2 and TRBJ2-1; D uncertain. Trimming stripped 1 base from V and 10 bases from J, with 5 bases between. Germline V gene lookup returns CDR1 SGHAT and CDR2 FQNNGV. This CDR3 comprises 11 residues. The CDR3, as DNA: TGTGCCAGCAGCTTAGCAATCGAGCAGTTCTTC. Translation gives CASSLAIEQFF.

This chain joins TRBV5-4 and TRBJ1-4; TRBD1 aligns across 10 bases. The CDR3 spans 15 residues. CDR1 is SGHNT, CDR2 YYREEE, per germline (reference sequence). The ends lost 4 bases at V and 8 bases at J; junction bases unmatched: 8. For the CDR3, the DNA is TGTGCCAGCAGCGATCTGGACAGGGGGGACGAAAAACTGTTTTTT. It yields the protein CASSDLDRGDEKLFF.

This clone showed up just a few times. The rearrangement joins TRBV10-2 to TRBJ2-5, with TRBD1 matching over 10 bases. This CDR3 contains 14 residues. The trim removed 8 bases at V and 4 bases at J, leaving 7 bases unmatched. Germline V gives CDR1 WSHSY, CDR2 SAAADI. The CDR3 nucleotides read TGCGCCAGCGGAGACAGGGGGCCGGTAGAGACCCAGTACTTC. Translation gives CASGDRGPVETQYF.

DNA for the CDR3: TGTGCCACCCTAGGGACAGGGGATGATGACGAGCAGTACTTC. It translates to CATLGTGDDDEQYF. V gene TRBV24-1 combines with J gene TRBJ2-7, with TRBD1 matching over 10 bases. The CDR3 is made up of 14 amino acids. The trim removed 9 bases at V and 5 bases at J, leaving 9 bases unmatched. The V gene's germline CDR1 is KGHDR and CDR2 SFDVKD.

The CDR3 DNA reads TGTGCCAGCAGCCCATCCCGCACTAGCGGGGGGGCGGGTGAGCAGTTCTTC. It specifies CASSPSRTSGGAGEQFF. The chain employs TRBV27 and TRBJ2-1; 13 bases agree with TRBD2. V dropped 6 bases and J dropped 9; count of bases not matched to a gene: 14. The CDR3 totals 17 residues. Per the germline V gene, CDR1 is MNHEY and CDR2 is SMNVEV (reference sequence).

The chain has TRBV29-1 and TRBJ1-1, with D perhaps TRBD1 (6 bases). This CDR3 comprises 14 residues. Trimming took 7 bases from V and 4 from J, leaving 19 bases between them. Looked up from germline, CDR1 is SQVTM and CDR2 is ANQGSEA. CDR3 nucleotide sequence: TGCAGCGGAACGCAGGGGTTGTGGGGCACTGAAGCTTTCTTT. Protein product: CSGTQGLWGTEAFF.

This chain links TRBV12-3 or TRBV12-4 with TRBJ2-2; D gene uncertain. The CDR3 consists of 12 residues. V was pared by 5 bases and J by 7 bases, with 8 bases between. The CDR3 is CASSTRLGELFF. CDR3 DNA sequence: TGTGCCAGCAGTACAAGACTCGGGGAGCTGTTTTTT.

This clone was seen only once. This chain joins TRBV19 and TRBJ2-1; maybe TRBD2 (6 bases). V lost 4 bases to trimming and J lost 0 bases, with 13 bases between them. CDR1 and CDR2 from the germline V gene are LNHDA and SQIVND (reference sequence). This CDR3 comprises 16 residues. CDR3 residues: CASSRTTPSSYNEQFF. The CDR3 region has the DNA TGTGCCAGTAGTAGGACTACACCAAGCTCCTACAATGAGCAGTTCTTC.

This clone has more than one count but fewer than ten. The chain recombines TRBV6-5 with TRBJ2-7; D possibly corresponds to TRBD1 (6 bases). Germline V lookup: CDR1 MNHEY, CDR2 SVGAGI. There are 15 residues in the CDR3. Trimming stripped 2 bases from V and 2 bases from J, with 13 bases between. In DNA form, the CDR3 reads TGTGCCAGCAGTTACGACTCATCAGGGGCCTACGAGCAGTACTTC. This gives the protein CASSYDSSGAYEQYF.

The chain has TRBV11-3 and TRBJ2-1; D is perhaps TRBD2 (5 bases). Germline V lookup: CDR1 SGHNT, CDR2 YENEEA. This CDR3 contains 13 residues. Between the trimmed V and J ends, which lost 6 bases and 3 bases, there was a span of 9 bases. The CDR3 reads CASRGRDYNEQFF. CDR3 bases: TGTGCCAGCAGAGGCCGGGACTACAATGAGCAGTTCTTC.

This clone was seen only a few times. The CDR3 sequence is CGRGDMQPQHF. CDR3 nucleotide sequence: TGCGGGAGGGGGGACATGCAGCCCCAGCATTTT. The genes are TRBV29-1 and TRBJ1-5; D is perhaps TRBD1 (6 bases). The germline CDR1 and CDR2 sequences are SQVTM and ANQGSEA. The CDR3 runs to 11 residues.

In this sample, this clone turned up a few times. This chain connects TRBV7-3 to TRBJ2-1; 8 positions match TRBD1. The CDR3 has 19 amino acids. From germline, CDR1 is SGHTA and CDR2 FQGTGA. J was trimmed by 2 bases and V by 4 bases; bases with no gene match: 16. The CDR3 sequence: CASSWAGTGSLSPYNEQFF. CDR3 bases: TGTGCCAGCAGCTGGGCCGGGACAGGAAGCCTATCTCCCTACAATGAGCAGTTCTTC.